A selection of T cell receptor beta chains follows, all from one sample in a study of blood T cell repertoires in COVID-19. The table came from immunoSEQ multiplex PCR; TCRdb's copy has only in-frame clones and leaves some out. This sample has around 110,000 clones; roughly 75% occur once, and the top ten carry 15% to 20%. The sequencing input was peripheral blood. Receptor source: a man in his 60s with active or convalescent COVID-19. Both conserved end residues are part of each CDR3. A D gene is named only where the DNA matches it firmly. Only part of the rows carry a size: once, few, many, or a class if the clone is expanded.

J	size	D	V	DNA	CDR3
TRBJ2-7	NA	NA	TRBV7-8	TGTGCCAGCAGCTGGACGGCCCCGGGGGTTGGGAACGAGCAGTACTTC	CASSWTAPGVGNEQYF
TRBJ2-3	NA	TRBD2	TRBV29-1	TGCAGCGTCCGGCCTAGCGGGTGGTTCACAGATACGCAGTATTTT	CSVRPSGWFTDTQYF
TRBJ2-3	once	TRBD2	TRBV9	TGTGCCAGCAGCGTGACTAGCGGGAGTACAGATACGCAGTATTTT	CASSVTSGSTDTQYF
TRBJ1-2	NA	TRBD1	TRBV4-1	TGCGCCAGCAGCCTAGGGACAGGGGAAGGCTACACCTTC	CASSLGTGEGYTF
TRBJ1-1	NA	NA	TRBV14	TGTGCCAGCAGCCAATTGTCAGGGGCCGGGGACACTGAAGCTTTCTTT	CASSQLSGAGDTEAFF
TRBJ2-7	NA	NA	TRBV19	TGTGCCAGTAGTATATCCAGCGGCGAGCAGTACTTC	CASSISSGEQYF
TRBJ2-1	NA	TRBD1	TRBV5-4	TGTGCCAGCAGCTTCCGGACAGGGACCCACCTCAACAATGAGCAGTTCTTC	CASSFRTGTHLNNEQFF
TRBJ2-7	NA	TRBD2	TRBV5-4	TGTGCCAGCAGCCTGGGGGGGGTGTCCTCCTACGAGCAGTACTTC	CASSLGGVSSYEQYF
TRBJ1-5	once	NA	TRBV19	TGTGCCTCAGGGAAAGGGAACCAGCCCCAGCATTTT	CASGKGNQPQHF
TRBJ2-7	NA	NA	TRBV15	TGTGCCACCGGAGGTGGAGTAGCCTACGAGCAGTACTTC	CATGGGVAYEQYF
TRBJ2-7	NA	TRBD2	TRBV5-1	TGCGCCAGCAGCTTGGGGGGCCTAGCGGGAGTGAACTACGAGCAGTACTTC	CASSLGGLAGVNYEQYF
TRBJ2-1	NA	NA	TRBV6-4	TGTGCCAGCAGTCCCACAGAATACAATGAGCAGTTCTTC	CASSPTEYNEQFF
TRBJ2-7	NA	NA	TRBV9	TGTGCCAGCAGCTCCATCTCCTACGAGCAGTACTTC	CASSSISYEQYF
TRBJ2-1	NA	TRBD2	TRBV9	TGTGCCAGCAGCCCTAGGACTAGCGGGTATGAGCAGTTCTTC	CASSPRTSGYEQFF
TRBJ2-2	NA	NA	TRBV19	TGTGCCAGTAGCCATGGAGACCTTTCGAACACCGGGGAGCTGTTTTTT	CASSHGDLSNTGELFF
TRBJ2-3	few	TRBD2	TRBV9	TGTGCCAGCAGCGTCCCAGCGGGAGCGACAGATACGCAGTATTTT	CASSVPAGATDTQYF
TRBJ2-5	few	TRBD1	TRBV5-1	TGCGCCAGCAGCACTGGACAGGGCCAAGAGACCCAGTACTTC	CASSTGQGQETQYF
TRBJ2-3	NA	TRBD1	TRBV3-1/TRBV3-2	TGTGCCAGCAGTCACAGGGGGCGGAGGGGAGATACGCAGTATTTT	CASSHRGRRGDTQYF
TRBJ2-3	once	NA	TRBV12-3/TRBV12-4	TGTGCCAGCAGTTTGAACAGTAGAGATACGCAGTATTTT	CASSLNSRDTQYF
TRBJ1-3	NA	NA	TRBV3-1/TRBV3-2	TGTGCCAGCAGCCCCGTCCAGGGCGGAAACACCATATATTTT	CASSPVQGGNTIYF
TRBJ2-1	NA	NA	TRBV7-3	TGTGCCAGCAGCTTCGACCGAGGTGAGCAGTTCTTC	CASSFDRGEQFF
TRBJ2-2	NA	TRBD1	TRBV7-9	TGTGCCAGCAGCCTCGGGACAGGGAATACCGGGGAGCTGTTTTTT	CASSLGTGNTGELFF
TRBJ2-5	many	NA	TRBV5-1	TGCGCCAGCAGCTTAGAGGGTGATCAAGAGACCCAGTACTTC	CASSLEGDQETQYF
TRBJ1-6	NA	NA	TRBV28	TGTGCCAGCAGTTTGACAGGTCTCTGGTCACCCCTCCACTTT	CASSLTGLWSPLHF
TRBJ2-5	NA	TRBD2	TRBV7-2	TGTGCCAGCAGCTATAGCGGGAGACAAGAGACCCAGTACTTC	CASSYSGRQETQYF
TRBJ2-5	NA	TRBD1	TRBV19	TGTGCCAGTAGTATTAGGGGGACAGGGGGAGAGACCCAGTACTTC	CASSIRGTGGETQYF
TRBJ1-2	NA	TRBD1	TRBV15	TGTGCCACCAGCAGAGTCGACAGGGACGACTATGGCTACACCTTC	CATSRVDRDDYGYTF
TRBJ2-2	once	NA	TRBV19	TGTGCCAGTAGGACGAGGTCTGTGACTTCGAACACCGGGGAGCTGTTTTTT	CASRTRSVTSNTGELFF
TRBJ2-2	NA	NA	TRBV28	TGTGCCAGCAGGCGGGGCACCGGGGAGCTGTTTTTT	CASRRGTGELFF
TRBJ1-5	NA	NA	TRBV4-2	TGTGCCAGCAGCTTGGGAGTTCTTAGCAATCAGCCCCAGCATTTT	CASSLGVLSNQPQHF
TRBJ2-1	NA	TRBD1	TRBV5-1	TGCGCCAGCAGCAACCCGACAGGGGGCTACAATGAGCAGTTCTTC	CASSNPTGGYNEQFF
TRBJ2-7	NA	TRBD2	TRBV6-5	TGTGCCAGCAACACAGCGGGAGATCACTACGAGCAGTACTTC	CASNTAGDHYEQYF
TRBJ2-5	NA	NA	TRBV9	TGTGCCAGCAGCGTAGTAGGGGGACCCATCGAGACCCAGTACTTC	CASSVVGGPIETQYF
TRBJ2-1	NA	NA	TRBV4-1	TGCGCCAGCAGCGAGGGAATTGGCGAGCAGTTCTTC	CASSEGIGEQFF
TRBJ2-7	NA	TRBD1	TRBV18	TGTGCCAGCTCAAAGGGACAGGGGGCGTACGAGCAGTACTTC	CASSKGQGAYEQYF
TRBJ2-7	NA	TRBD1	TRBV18	TGTGCCAGCTCACCACAGACAGGGGCCTTTGACGAGCAGTACTTC	CASSPQTGAFDEQYF
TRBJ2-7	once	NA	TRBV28	TGTGCCGCCGGGGCAGGGAGGAGGTACGAGCAGTACTTC	CAAGAGRRYEQYF
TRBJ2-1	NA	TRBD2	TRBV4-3	TGCGCCAGCAGCCAATTGCCGGGACTAGCGGGGAATGAGCAGTTCTTC	CASSQLPGLAGNEQFF
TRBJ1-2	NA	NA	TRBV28	TGTGCCAGCGCCATGTCCGGGATGGAAAACTATGGCTACACCTTC	CASAMSGMENYGYTF
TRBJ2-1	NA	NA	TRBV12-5	TGTGCTAGTGGTTTGGTACTGGCTAGCTCCTACAATGAGCAGTTCTTC	CASGLVLASSYNEQFF
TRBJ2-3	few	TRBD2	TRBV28	TGTGCCAGCAGTTTAACTAGCGGGAATTTTGGAGGTACGCAGTATTTT	CASSLTSGNFGGTQYF
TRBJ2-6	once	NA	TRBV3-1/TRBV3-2	TGTGCCAGCAGCCAAGATGTCGGCTCCAGAGCGGCTGGGGCCAACGTCCTGACTTTC	CASSQDVGSRAAGANVLTF
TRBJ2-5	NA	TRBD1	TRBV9	TGTGCCAGCAGCGTGACAGGGCGCGAGACCCAGTACTTC	CASSVTGRETQYF
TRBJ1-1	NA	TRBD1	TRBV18	TGTGCCAGCTCACCGACCGGCGGGGACAGGTCGGAAGCTTTCTTT	CASSPTGGDRSEAFF
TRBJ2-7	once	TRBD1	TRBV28	TGTGCCAGCAGTACCCTAACAGGGGGCCTCCTCTCCTACGAGCAGTACTTC	CASSTLTGGLLSYEQYF
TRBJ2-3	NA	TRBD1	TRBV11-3	TGTGCCAGCAGCTCCAGGACAGGGGACACAGATACGCAGTATTTT	CASSSRTGDTDTQYF
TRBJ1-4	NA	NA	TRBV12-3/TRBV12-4	TGTGCCAGCAGTTTAATGGCAAATGAAAAACTGTTTTTT	CASSLMANEKLFF
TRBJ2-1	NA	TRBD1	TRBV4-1	TGCGCCAGCAGCCCCCGGGACAGGGGGCACGATGAGCAGTTCTTC	CASSPRDRGHDEQFF
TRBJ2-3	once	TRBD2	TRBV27	TGTGCCAGCAGTGGGGCCGGCGGGAGACCGACAGATACGCAGTATTTT	CASSGAGGRPTDTQYF
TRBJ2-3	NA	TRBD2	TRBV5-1	TGCGCCAGCATGAAACCCCCGGGGGGGGCAGATACGCAGTATTTT	CASMKPPGGADTQYF
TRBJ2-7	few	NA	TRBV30	TGTGCCTGGACCCCAGCCAGGGGCCCCTCTAGCTACGAGCAGTACTTC	CAWTPARGPSSYEQYF